This TCR beta chain came from a study of CD8 T cells in Susac syndrome (dated by TCRdb to between 2017 and 2020). About the full investigation: Of the Susac syndrome patients who were sequenced, roughly eight were in clinical remission while five or six had clinically active disease. At blood withdrawal, Susac syndrome patients were therapy-naive, treated with corticosteroids (with IVIg additionally given to some), or treated with IVIg alone. Whether CD8+ T cell activation and differentiation in Susac syndrome was antigen driven was tested using repertoire sequencing.

RNA was extracted using the RNeasy kit, and roughly 0.45 to 1 microgram was reverse transcribed with random hexamers. The immunoSEQ multiplex PCR assay, which covers 54 Vbeta and 13 Jbeta segments, was used to amplify TCR beta CDR3 regions. Bias from PCR amplification was corrected by using a synthetic template baseline for primer optimization and for computational correction. The authors processed their data as follows. Only productive sequences were kept, with reads annotated to V, D and J genes according to IMGT and analyzed in immunoSEQ Analyzer. Clonality was computed as one minus Shannon entropy normalized by log2 of the number of productive unique sequences. Public and private clones were assessed among the 100 most prevalent clones of each patient and control. Clones were defined as Susac-specific if absent from the healthy and MS cohorts, from 900 to 1,300 published viral clones and from other ImmuneACCESS disease sequences. TCRdb reworked the public reads: Q25 trimming with fastp, MiXCR clone assembly, productive beta chains retained. Identical CDR3 protein sequences are pooled into one entry, listed with their most common genes and DNA. None of the V and J calls come from the authors' own analysis; TCRdb made them. Present in this sample are some 160,000 distinct CDR3 sequences, about 94% of which were seen just once. Clones ranked in the top ten supply approximately 0.08% of the sample.

The full study reports these points: The CD4+ T cell repertoire of patients with Susac syndrome showed no detectable clonal expansion. The TCR sequencing and HLA analysis was acknowledged to have included a relatively small number of individuals.

Peripheral blood CD8+ and CD4+ T cells from healthy donors, Susac syndrome patients and multiple sclerosis patients were profiled by high-throughput TCR beta sequencing. Susac syndrome patients met recently defined diagnostic criteria for definite or probable disease. CD8+ TEMRA cells were enriched by FACS, while bulk CD8+ and CD4+ T cells were purified by magnetic negative isolation. Blood was collected in EDTA tubes and processed within 24 hours, with PBMCs isolated through density gradient centrifugation. PBMCs destined for TCR sequencing were cryopreserved in liquid nitrogen and later thawed in a 37 °C water bath. A purity of at least 90% was achieved for sorted or isolated CD4+, CD8+ and CD8+ TEMRA cells. In its sample, this clonotype was seen once. It lacks a known antigen. Within one base of it there is no much larger clone, and no base qualities were kept. One read offers little support. The CDR3 goes from the cysteine to the phenylalanine over 14 residues. The retained sequence is limited to the CDR3, 42 bases, with the frame set at the first base. The trim is 0 bases for V and 2 bases for J, with a gap of 8 bases between the germline ends. The germline V gene gives CDR1 as SGHRS and CDR2 as YFSETQ.

The V and J genes are TRBV5-1 and TRBJ1-2, and possibly TRBD1, on 6 matching bases. The sequencing sample was made of CD4+ T cells from PBMCs. This TCR was sampled from a human donor with Susac syndrome. This receptor carries the CDR3 CASSLDRVNYGYTF. The DNA sequence follows: TGCGCCAGCAGCTTGGACAGGGTGAACTATGGCTACACCTTC.